This T cell receptor (beta chain) was identified in a study of T cells of healthy individuals. TCRdb used MiXCR to reprocess the 5' RACE reads, holding one entry per CDR3 protein. The sample holds tens of thousands of distinct CDR3 sequences, around 16% seen once. CDR1 KGHSH and CDR2 LQKENI come from the germline V gene. The V gene end was trimmed by 3 bases and the J gene end by 7 bases; junction bases not matched to a gene: 10. CDR3 size: 15 residues. The rearrangement links TRBV18 to TRBJ2-3; 7 positions agree with TRBD1. The source of this sequence is a human donor in good health. In DNA form, the CDR3 reads TGTGCCAGCTCACCGCCGGGACAGCCCGGTTATACGCAGTATTTT. Its translation is CASSPPGQPGYTQYF.